What follows are 21 T cell receptor beta chains derived from one specimen sequenced in a study of tumor and adjacent non-tumor tissue in lung cancer. Three rounds of nested PCR, following a modified ARM-PCR protocol, produced the TCRbeta library. Via MiXCR, TCRdb re-called the multiplex PCR reads, giving one row per CDR3 protein. In the table there are fewer than 80,000 distinct CDR3 sequences, around 65% of which are singletons. The template was RNA from unsorted bulk tissue. Sample: lung tumor tissue. All receptors derive from a woman in her 70s with non-small cell lung cancer.

The chain has TRBV4-1 and TRBJ2-2; possible D gene TRBD2, 6 bases. CDR1 and CDR2 (germline): MGHRA, YSYEKL. The length of the CDR3 is 17 residues. Trimming cost V 0 bases and J 9 bases, with 20 bases left between them. The CDR3 sequence is CASSQELTGGRSRELFF. Here the CDR3 DNA reads TGCGCCAGCAGCCAAGAATTAACTGGTGGGAGGTCCAGGGAGCTGTTTTTT.

The gene calls are TRBV12-3 or TRBV12-4 and TRBJ2-2, with D perhaps TRBD2 (7 bases). The CDR3 length is 14 residues. Trimming removed 0 bases from V and 6 bases from J, with 8 bases in between. The CDR3 DNA is TGTGCCAGCAGTTTAGCGCGGGGGCCCGGGGAGCTGTTTTTT. Encoded protein: CASSLARGPGELFF.

To note about this clonotype: Its ends do not fully match the called genes, so a read error is possible. V gene TRBV29-1 combines with J gene TRBJ2-1, with TRBD2 identical over 10 bases. Germline values: CDR1 SQVTM, CDR2 ANQGSEA. The CDR3 has 15 residues. CDR3 in DNA: TGCAGCGTTGAATTTACTAGCGGGAAACCCCATGAGCGGTTCTTC. Encoded protein: CSVEFTSGKPHERFF.

In regard to this clonotype: The junction departs from germline at one end; a sequencing error may be responsible. This chain links TRBV11-2 with TRBJ2-3; D is unclear. From germline, CDR1 is SGHAT and CDR2 FQNNGV. The CDR3 length is 15 residues. CDR3 region: CASSVDVFGIDTQYF. The CDR3, as DNA: TGTGCCAGCAGCGTAGACGTCTTTGGTATAGATACGCAGTATTTT. Drawing the rest from reference TRBV11-2 and TRBJ2-3, the complete variable domain is EAGVAQSPRYKIIEKRQSVAFWCNPISGHATLYWYQQILGQGPKLLIQFQNNGVVDDSQLPKDRFSAERLKGVDSTLKIQPAKLEDSAVYLCASSVDVFGIDTQYFGPGTRLTVL.

As to this clonotype: The junction departs from germline at one end; a sequencing error may be responsible. This chain joins TRBV4-2 and TRBJ2-3, with a weak D call TRBD2 (6 bases). The CDR3 loop spans 14 amino acids. Germline lookup yields CDR1 LGHNA and CDR2 YNFKEQ. The CDR3 nucleotides read TGTGCCATCAGCTATAGCGGTAGCAAAGATACGCAGTATTTT. Encoded protein: CAISYSGSKDTQYF.

This clonotype was found a few times. V gene TRBV5-1 combines with J gene TRBJ2-5, with D perhaps TRBD1 (5 bases). Trimming removed 0 bases from V and 1 base from J, with 13 bases in between. Germline values: CDR1 SGHRS, CDR2 YFSETQ. The CDR3 loop spans 16 amino acids. CDR3 coding DNA: TGCGCCAGCAGCTTGGGGCAGGGTGTCTTCCAAGAGACCCAGTACTTC. It yields the protein CASSLGQGVFQETQYF.

Note on this clonotype: Being one base from a much bigger clone, this may be a read error. CDR3 region: CASSQHKGPGANVLTF. The CDR3 DNA reads as TGTGCCAGCAGCCAGCACAAGGGACCTGGGGCCAACGTCCTGACTTTC. The V and J genes are TRBV7-9 and TRBJ2-6; D possibly uses TRBD1 or TRBD2 (5 bases each). Germline CDR1 reads SEHNR; CDR2 reads FQNEAQ (reference sequence). The CDR3 runs to 16 residues. The germline V and J ends were trimmed by 5 bases and 2 bases, with 13 bases remaining between them.

Turning to this clonotype: Since a much larger clone is just one base distant, this may be a read error. The chain uses TRBV28 and TRBJ2-7; 11 bases match TRBD2. This CDR3 region has 16 residues. The germline V gene encodes CDR1 MDHEN and CDR2 SYDVKM. The CDR3 is CASRDGLAGGIDEQHF. CDR3 DNA sequence: TGTGCCAGCAGGGACGGGCTAGCGGGAGGAATTGACGAGCAGCACTTC.

The chain has TRBV29-1 and TRBJ2-7; D is ambiguous. The DNA end is a closer match to TRBJ1-2, so the J assignment may be wrong. The CDR3 consists of 11 residues. Per the germline V gene, CDR1 is SQVTM and CDR2 is ANQGSEA. The CDR3 protein is CSVEENYGYTF. The CDR3 coding sequence is TGCAGCGTTGAAGAGAACTATGGCTACACCTTC.

This clonotype has at least ten counts. The chain has TRBV11-2 and TRBJ2-3; 8 nucleotides agree with TRBD2. This CDR3 is built from 15 residues. J lost 0 bases, V lost 8 bases, and 7 bases had no gene match. CDR1 is SGHAT and CDR2 is FQNNGV in the germline V gene. This CDR3 reads CASGDSGISTDTQYF. The CDR3 DNA sequence: TGTGCCAGCGGAGATAGCGGGATTAGCACAGATACGCAGTATTTT.

With respect to this clonotype: No conserved phenylalanine or tryptophan ends this CDR3, so it is likely a read error. No DNA is shown, since the ends of the CDR3 on it are uncertain; the CDR3 is the one TCRdb lists. The gene calls are TRBV11-1 and TRBJ2-7. CDR1 SGHAT and CDR2 FQDESV come from the germline V gene (reference sequence). Termini included, the CDR3 measures 13 amino acids. The CDR3 sequence is CASSLACDFARFS.

This clonotype was seen many times. V usage is TRBV5-1 and J usage is TRBJ1-2; D gene uncertain. Germline V CDR1 and CDR2: SGHRS, YFSETQ. V lost 0 bases and J 2 bases, leaving 8 bases between the germline ends. This CDR3 comprises 14 residues. The CDR3 protein is CASSLEVSNYGYTF. CDR3 nucleotide sequence: TGCGCCAGCAGCTTGGAAGTCAGCAACTATGGCTACACCTTC. The whole variable domain, remainder taken from reference TRBV5-1 and TRBJ1-2, is KAGVTQTPRYLIKTRGQQVTLSCSPISGHRSVSWYQQTPGQGLQFLFEYFSETQRNKGNFPGRFSGRQFSNSRSEMNVSTLELGDSALYLCASSLEVSNYGYTFGSGTRLTVV.

The V and J genes are TRBV29-1 and TRBJ2-7; D might be TRBD2 (6 bases). The CDR3 is 13 amino acids. Between the trimmed V and J ends, which lost 6 bases and 3 bases, there was a span of 15 bases. The germline gives CDR1 SQVTM, CDR2 ANQGSEA. In DNA, the CDR3 is TGCAGCGTCGTGACTGGAGGGGTCTACGAGCAGTACTTC. Encoded protein: CSVVTGGVYEQYF.

The rearrangement uses TRBV6-5 and TRBJ1-4; D gene uncertain. Trimming took off 5 bases at V and 6 bases at J, with 13 bases between the two ends. Germline lookup yields CDR1 MNHEY and CDR2 SVGAGI. This CDR3 contains 14 residues. CDR3 sequence: CASSQSRRDEKLFF. The CDR3 bases are TGTGCCAGCAGTCAGTCCCGGCGGGATGAAAAACTGTTTTTT.

The chain combines TRBV11-3 with TRBJ2-1; D possibly corresponds to TRBD1 (6 bases). Germline CDR1 reads SGHNT; CDR2 reads YENEEA. This CDR3 is 15 amino acids long. The CDR3 sequence is CTNSWQGSTYNEQFF. CDR3 bases: TGTACCAACAGCTGGCAGGGGAGCACCTACAATGAGCAGTTCTTC.

This clonotype was recorded a few times. A read error may be the cause here, since a much bigger clone is one base away. V is TRBV5-6 and J is TRBJ1-4, with a tentative D call TRBD1 (5 bases). CDR3 length: 13 residues. The V gene's germline CDR1 is SGHDT and CDR2 YYEEEE. V shed 6 bases and J shed 7 bases, with 13 bases lying between them. The CDR3 DNA sequence: TGTGCCAGCAACTCACCAGGGACTGAAAAACTGTTTTTT. Translating gives CASNSPGTEKLFF.

The chain joins TRBV6-6 to TRBJ2-1; D ambiguous. Deletions cut 2 bases from V and 12 bases from J, with 11 bases between. In germline, CDR1 is MNHNY, CDR2 SVGAGI (reference sequence). This CDR3 spans 12 amino acids. CDR3 DNA sequence: TGTGCCAGCAGTTACGGTGTCGATGGGCAGTTCTTC. Amino acids: CASSYGVDGQFF.

This clonotype was seen many times. The CDR3: CASSLGQDSYTDTQYF. CDR3 nucleotides: TGCGCCAGCAGCTTGGGTCAGGACTCCTACACAGATACGCAGTATTTT. The chain combines TRBV5-1 with TRBJ2-3, with D perhaps TRBD2 (5 bases). The length of the CDR3 is 16 residues. Germline assignment: CDR1 SGHRS and CDR2 YFSETQ. Trimming removed 0 bases at V and 2 bases at J, with 13 bases between.

Notes on this clonotype: An end of the junction differs from the germline gene, which may be a read error. J is TRBJ1-2 and V is TRBV5-4, with a tentative D call TRBD1 (6 bases). Germline V gene data show CDR1 as SGHNT and CDR2 as YYREEE (reference sequence). CDR3 length: 16 amino acids. The CDR3 region is CAGSMRETGLNYGYTF. The CDR3 region has the DNA TGTGCCGGCAGTATGAGGGAGACAGGTTTGAACTATGGCTACACCTTC.

Details on this clonotype: A much larger clone is a single base away; this may be a read error. The gene calls are TRBV20-1 and TRBJ1-2; TRBD1 aligns across 9 bases. Germline CDR1 reads DFQATT; CDR2 reads SNEGSKA (reference sequence). V lost 1 base, J lost 10 bases, and 13 bases stayed unmatched. The CDR3 length is 15 residues. The chain's CDR3 is CSARGRTGESGVYTF. The CDR3 region has the DNA TGCAGTGCTAGAGGGAGGACAGGGGAAAGTGGCGTCTACACCTTC.

For this clonotype: A single base separates this from a much larger clone, so it may be a read error. The V gene is TRBV5-4, the J gene TRBJ1-4, with D perhaps TRBD1 (6 bases). V shed 0 bases and J shed 8 bases, with 20 bases lying between them. This CDR3 is built from 17 residues. CDR1 is SGHNT and CDR2 is YYREEE in the germline V gene (reference sequence). The CDR3 region is CASSLGQEVTLPEKLFF. The CDR3 DNA follows: TGTGCCAGCAGCTTGGGACAGGAGGTGACCCTGCCGGAAAAACTGTTTTTT. The whole variable domain, filled in from reference TRBV5-4 and TRBJ1-4, reads ETGVTQSPTHLIKTRGQQVTLRCSSQSGHNTVSWYQQALGQGPQFIFQYYREEENGRGNFPPRFSGLQFPNYSSELNVNALELDDSALYLCASSLGQEVTLPEKLFFGSGTQLSVL.